This T cell receptor (beta chain) is from a study of blood T cells in healthy people across ages. The CDR3 contains 14 residues. Deletions cut 5 bases from V and 3 bases from J, with 11 bases between. With a J-beta primer mix and a sample-barcoded 5' primer, a second PCR ran about 6 to 11 cycles. TCRdb re-analysed the 5' RACE reads in MiXCR, keeping a single row per CDR3 protein. The sample has roughly 800,000 distinct CDR3 sequences; 35% to 40% are singletons. The source of this sequence is a man between 18 and 35 years old in good health. Sequenced sample: blood. V gene TRBV12-3 or TRBV12-4 combines with J gene TRBJ1-5; D may be TRBD1 (5 bases). In nucleotides, the CDR3 is TGTGCCAGCAGTCTGGGGGACTTCAATCAGCCCCAGCATTTT. This codes for CASSLGDFNQPQHF.